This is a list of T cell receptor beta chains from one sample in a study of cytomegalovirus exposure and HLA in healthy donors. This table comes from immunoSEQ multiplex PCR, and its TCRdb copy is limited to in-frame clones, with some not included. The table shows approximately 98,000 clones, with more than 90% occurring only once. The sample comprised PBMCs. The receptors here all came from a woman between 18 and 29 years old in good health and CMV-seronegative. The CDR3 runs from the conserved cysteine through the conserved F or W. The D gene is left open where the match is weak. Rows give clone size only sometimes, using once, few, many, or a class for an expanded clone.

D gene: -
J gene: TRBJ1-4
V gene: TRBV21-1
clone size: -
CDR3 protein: CASSKSPGQIGTNEKLFF
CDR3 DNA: TGTGCCAGCAGCAAATCCCCCGGACAGATTGGAACAAATGAAAAACTGTTTTTT

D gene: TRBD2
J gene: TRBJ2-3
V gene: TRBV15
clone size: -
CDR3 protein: CATSRNPGTSPTDTQYF
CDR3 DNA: TGTGCCACCAGCAGAAATCCCGGGACTAGCCCCACAGATACGCAGTATTTT

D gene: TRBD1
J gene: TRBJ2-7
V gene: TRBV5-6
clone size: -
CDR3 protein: CASSGTGRSYEQYF
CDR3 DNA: TGTGCCAGCAGCGGGACAGGGCGCTCCTACGAGCAGTACTTC

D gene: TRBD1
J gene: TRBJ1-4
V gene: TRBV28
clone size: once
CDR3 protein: CASSPYRGGDEKLFF
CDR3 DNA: TGTGCCAGCAGTCCATACAGGGGGGGTGATGAAAAACTGTTTTTT

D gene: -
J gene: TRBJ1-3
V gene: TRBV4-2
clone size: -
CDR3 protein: CASSQVPGGGSGNTIYF
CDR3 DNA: TGTGCCAGCAGCCAAGTCCCGGGAGGTGGCTCTGGAAACACCATATATTTT

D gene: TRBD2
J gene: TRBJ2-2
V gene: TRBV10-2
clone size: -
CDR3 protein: CASSGLAGGNTGELFF
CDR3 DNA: TGCGCCAGCAGTGGACTAGCGGGGGGGAACACCGGGGAGCTGTTTTTT

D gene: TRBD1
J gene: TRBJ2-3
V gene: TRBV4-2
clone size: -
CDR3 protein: CASSQGQASTDTQYF
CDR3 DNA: TGTGCCAGCAGCCAGGGACAGGCTAGCACAGATACGCAGTATTTT

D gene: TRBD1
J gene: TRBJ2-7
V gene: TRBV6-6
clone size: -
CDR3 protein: CASCPTGVSYEQYF
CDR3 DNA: TGTGCCAGCTGCCCGACAGGGGTCTCCTACGAGCAGTACTTC

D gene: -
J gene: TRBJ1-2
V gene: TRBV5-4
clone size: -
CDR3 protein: CASSLDPQSTRGGYTF
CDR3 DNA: TGTGCCAGCAGCCTGGACCCACAGTCCACCCGGGGGGGCTACACCTTC

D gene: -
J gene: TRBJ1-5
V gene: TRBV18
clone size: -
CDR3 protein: CASSPSDQPQHF
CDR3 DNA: TGTGCCAGCTCACCATCAGATCAGCCCCAGCATTTT

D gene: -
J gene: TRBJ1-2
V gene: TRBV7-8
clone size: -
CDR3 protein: CASSGSYGYTF
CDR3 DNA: TGTGCCAGCAGCGGGAGCTATGGCTACACCTTC

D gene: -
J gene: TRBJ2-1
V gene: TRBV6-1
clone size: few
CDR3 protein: CASSGLATSYNEQFF
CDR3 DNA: TGTGCCAGCAGTGGTCTAGCGACCTCCTACAATGAGCAGTTCTTC

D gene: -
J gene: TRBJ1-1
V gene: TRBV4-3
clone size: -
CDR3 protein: CASSHSGARTEAFF
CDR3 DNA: TGCGCCAGCAGCCATTCAGGGGCGCGCACTGAAGCTTTCTTT

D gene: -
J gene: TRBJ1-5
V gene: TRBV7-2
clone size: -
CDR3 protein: CASSLLPRGSNQPQHF
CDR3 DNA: TGTGCCAGCAGCTTATTGCCCAGGGGCAGCAATCAGCCCCAGCATTTT

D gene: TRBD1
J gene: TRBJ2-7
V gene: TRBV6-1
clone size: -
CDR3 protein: CATSNRGPYEQYF
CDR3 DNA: TGTGCCACCTCAAACAGGGGACCCTACGAGCAGTACTTC

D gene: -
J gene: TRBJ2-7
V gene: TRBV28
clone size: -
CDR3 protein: CASSPLRVEQYF
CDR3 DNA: TGTGCCAGCAGTCCGTTGCGGGTGGAGCAGTACTTC

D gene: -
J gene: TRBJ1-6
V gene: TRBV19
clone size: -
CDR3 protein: CASSNLAEGKDNSPLHF
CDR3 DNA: TGTGCCAGTAGTAACTTGGCCGAGGGTAAGGATAATTCACCCCTCCACTTT

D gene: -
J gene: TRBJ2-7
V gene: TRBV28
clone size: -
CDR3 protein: CASSSGTPNYEQYF
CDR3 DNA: TGTGCCAGCAGTTCCGGGACACCAAACTACGAGCAGTACTTC

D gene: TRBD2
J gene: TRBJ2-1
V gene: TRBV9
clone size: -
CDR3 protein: CASSVDGGVAYNEQFF
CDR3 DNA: TGTGCCAGCAGCGTAGACGGGGGGGTCGCCTACAATGAGCAGTTCTTC

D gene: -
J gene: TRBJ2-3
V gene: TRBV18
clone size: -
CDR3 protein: CASSPAEFTDTQYF
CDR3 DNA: TGTGCCAGCTCACCAGCGGAGTTCACAGATACGCAGTATTTT

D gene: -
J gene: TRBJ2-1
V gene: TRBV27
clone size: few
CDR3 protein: CASSLKGGGFNEQFF
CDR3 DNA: TGTGCCAGCAGTTTAAAGGGGGGGGGATTCAATGAGCAGTTCTTC

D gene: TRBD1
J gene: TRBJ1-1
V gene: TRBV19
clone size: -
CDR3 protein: CASSLQGAEAFF
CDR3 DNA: TGTGCCAGTAGTCTCCAGGGGGCTGAAGCTTTCTTT

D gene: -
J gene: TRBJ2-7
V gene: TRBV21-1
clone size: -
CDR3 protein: CASSTFPPGLLEQYF
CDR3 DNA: TGTGCCAGCAGCACCTTCCCCCCCGGACTACTAGAGCAGTACTTC

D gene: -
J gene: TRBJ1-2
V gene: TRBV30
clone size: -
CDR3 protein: CAWSVLGGNYGYTF
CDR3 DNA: TGTGCCTGGAGTGTGCTGGGGGGTAACTATGGCTACACCTTC

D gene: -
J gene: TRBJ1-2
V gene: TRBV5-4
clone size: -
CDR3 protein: CASSLSRGTNYGYTF
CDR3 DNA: TGTGCCAGCAGCTTGAGTAGGGGGACCAACTATGGCTACACCTTC

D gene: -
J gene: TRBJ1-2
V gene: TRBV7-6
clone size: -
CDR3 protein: CASSLFGGEAGYTF
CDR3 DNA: TGTGCCAGCAGCTTATTTGGAGGGGAGGCTGGCTACACCTTC

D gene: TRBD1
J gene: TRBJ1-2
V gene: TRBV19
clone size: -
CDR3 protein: CASSIDRIRPGQANYGYTF
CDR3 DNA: TGTGCCAGTAGTATAGATCGTATTCGTCCGGGACAGGCTAACTATGGCTACACCTTC

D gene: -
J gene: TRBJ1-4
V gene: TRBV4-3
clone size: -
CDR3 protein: CASSHQGAANEKLFF
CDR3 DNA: TGCGCCAGCAGCCACCAAGGGGCGGCTAATGAAAAACTGTTTTTT

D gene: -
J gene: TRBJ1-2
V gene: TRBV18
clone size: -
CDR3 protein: CASSPDSVNGYTF
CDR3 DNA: TGTGCCAGCTCACCGGACAGCGTCAATGGCTACACCTTC

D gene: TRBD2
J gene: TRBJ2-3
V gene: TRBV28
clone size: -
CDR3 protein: CASSLLAVGASTDTQYF
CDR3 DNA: TGTGCCAGCAGCCTTCTAGCGGTCGGAGCTAGCACAGATACGCAGTATTTT

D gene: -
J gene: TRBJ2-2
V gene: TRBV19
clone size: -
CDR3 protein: CASNLLRGAFAGELFF
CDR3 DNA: TGTGCCAGTAACCTCCTCAGGGGGGCGTTCGCCGGGGAGCTGTTTTTT

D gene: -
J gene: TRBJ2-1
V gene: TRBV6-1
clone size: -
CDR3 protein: CASRGAEPYNEQFF
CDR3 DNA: TGTGCCAGCAGGGGGGCCGAGCCCTACAATGAGCAGTTCTTC

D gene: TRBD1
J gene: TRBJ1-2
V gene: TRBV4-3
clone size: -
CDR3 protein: CASSQGRGGQGLYGYTF
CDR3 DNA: TGCGCCAGCAGCCAAGGCCGGGGGGGACAGGGGCTCTATGGCTACACCTTC

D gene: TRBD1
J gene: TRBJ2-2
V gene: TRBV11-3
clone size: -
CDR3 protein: CASSFTGGTGELFF
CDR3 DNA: TGTGCCAGCAGCTTTACAGGGGGAACCGGGGAGCTGTTTTTT

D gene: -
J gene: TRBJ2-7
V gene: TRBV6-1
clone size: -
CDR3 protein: CASSDGGGYEQYF
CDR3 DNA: TGTGCCAGCAGTGACGGGGGAGGCTACGAGCAGTACTTC

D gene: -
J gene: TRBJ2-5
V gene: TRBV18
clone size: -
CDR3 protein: CASSLGHLQETQYF
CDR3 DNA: TGTGCCAGCTCACTCGGACATCTGCAAGAGACCCAGTACTTC

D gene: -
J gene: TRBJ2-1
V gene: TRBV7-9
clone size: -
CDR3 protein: CASSSESGGNEQFF
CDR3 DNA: TGTGCCAGCAGCTCAGAGTCCGGGGGCAATGAGCAGTTCTTC

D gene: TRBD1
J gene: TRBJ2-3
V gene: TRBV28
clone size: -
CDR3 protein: CASSETGGDFTDTQYF
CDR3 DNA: TGTGCCAGCAGTGAAACAGGGGGAGATTTCACAGATACGCAGTATTTT

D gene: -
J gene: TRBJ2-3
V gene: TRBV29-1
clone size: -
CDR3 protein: CSVEGPLGDAADTQYF
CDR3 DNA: TGCAGCGTTGAAGGCCCTCTAGGGGATGCTGCAGATACGCAGTATTTT

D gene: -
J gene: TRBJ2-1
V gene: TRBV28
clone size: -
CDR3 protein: CASSLNQGNEQFF
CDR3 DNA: TGTGCCAGCAGTCTAAACCAGGGGAATGAGCAGTTCTTC

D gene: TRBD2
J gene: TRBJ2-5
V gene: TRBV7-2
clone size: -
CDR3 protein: CASSSSGGAAQYF
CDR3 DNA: TGTGCCAGCAGCTCTAGCGGGGGGGCCGCCCAGTACTTC

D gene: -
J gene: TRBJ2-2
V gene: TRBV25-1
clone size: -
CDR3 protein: CASSGIGSGVPGELFF
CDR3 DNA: TGTGCCAGCAGTGGGATAGGCTCGGGGGTCCCCGGGGAGCTGTTTTTT

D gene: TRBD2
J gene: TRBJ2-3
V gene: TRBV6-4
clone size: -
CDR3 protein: CASSATSGRATDTQYF
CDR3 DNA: TGTGCCAGCAGTGCGACTAGCGGGAGAGCCACAGATACGCAGTATTTT

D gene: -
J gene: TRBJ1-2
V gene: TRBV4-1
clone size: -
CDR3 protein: CASSQGSGEGYTF
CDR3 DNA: TGCGCCAGCAGCCAAGGTTCGGGTGAGGGCTACACCTTC

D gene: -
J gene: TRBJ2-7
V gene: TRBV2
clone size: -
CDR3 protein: CASSVGGLGAYEQYF
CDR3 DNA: TGTGCCAGCAGTGTCGGGGGGCTAGGCGCCTACGAGCAGTACTTC

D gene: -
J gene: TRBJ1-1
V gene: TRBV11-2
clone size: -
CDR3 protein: CASSRSRGSTEAFF
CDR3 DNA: TGTGCCAGCAGCAGAAGTCGAGGGAGCACTGAAGCTTTCTTT

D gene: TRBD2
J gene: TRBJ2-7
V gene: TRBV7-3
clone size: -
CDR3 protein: CASRWDYHYEQYF
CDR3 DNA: TGTGCCAGCAGATGGGACTACCACTACGAGCAGTACTTC